This is a list of T cell receptor beta chains from one sample in a study of cytomegalovirus exposure and HLA in healthy donors. The table came from immunoSEQ multiplex PCR; TCRdb's copy has only in-frame clones and leaves some out. The sample has some 200,000 clones, roughly four fifths seen once. Material: PBMCs. The receptors here all came from a woman aged 35 to 49 in good health and CMV-seronegative. CDR3s include the opening cysteine and the closing phenylalanine or tryptophan. A D gene is named only where the DNA matches it firmly. Size tells how often a clone was seen (once, few, many) or the class of an expanded clone, and some rows leave it out.

D: TRBD1
V: TRBV9
size: -
J: TRBJ1-5
CDR3: CASSLGTADNQPQHF
DNA: TGTGCCAGCAGCTTAGGGACAGCCGACAATCAGCCCCAGCATTTT

D: TRBD1
V: TRBV6-1
size: -
J: TRBJ1-2
CDR3: CASRTGGDGYTF
DNA: TGTGCCAGCAGAACAGGGGGAGATGGCTACACCTTC

D: -
V: TRBV6-4
size: -
J: TRBJ2-1
CDR3: CASSELGIYNEQFF
DNA: TGTGCCAGCAGTGAATTGGGCATATACAATGAGCAGTTCTTC

D: -
V: TRBV5-1
size: -
J: TRBJ1-1
CDR3: CASSLLGTSEAFF
DNA: TGCGCCAGCAGCTTGCTGGGGACATCTGAAGCTTTCTTT

D: -
V: TRBV2
size: -
J: TRBJ1-1
CDR3: CASSIQGTMNTEAFF
DNA: TGTGCCAGCAGCATCCAGGGGACCATGAACACTGAAGCTTTCTTT

D: TRBD1
V: TRBV7-2
size: -
J: TRBJ1-1
CDR3: CASSLYQGAQGNTEAFF
DNA: TGTGCCAGCAGCTTATACCAGGGGGCGCAAGGGAACACTGAAGCTTTCTTT

D: -
V: TRBV11-1
size: -
J: TRBJ2-1
CDR3: CASSFGQSQFF
DNA: TGTGCCAGCAGCTTTGGACAGTCCCAGTTCTTC

D: -
V: TRBV6-5
size: -
J: TRBJ2-7
CDR3: CASRPPAGDEQYF
DNA: TGTGCCAGCAGACCGCCGGCAGGGGACGAGCAGTACTTC

D: -
V: TRBV7-8
size: -
J: TRBJ1-1
CDR3: CASNLAVNTEAFF
DNA: TGTGCCAGCAACTTGGCAGTTAACACTGAAGCTTTCTTT

D: TRBD1
V: TRBV15
size: -
J: TRBJ1-3
CDR3: CATSRPGAGGNGNTIYF
DNA: TGTGCCACCAGCAGACCCGGAGCAGGGGGGAATGGAAACACCATATATTTT

D: -
V: TRBV5-1
size: once
J: TRBJ2-5
CDR3: CASSIQETQYF
DNA: TGCGCCAGCAGCATACAAGAGACCCAGTACTTC

D: TRBD2
V: TRBV6-1
size: -
J: TRBJ2-7
CDR3: CASSEAASGGDEQYF
DNA: TGTGCCAGCAGTGAAGCGGCTAGCGGGGGGGACGAGCAGTACTTC

D: TRBD1
V: TRBV7-9
size: -
J: TRBJ1-4
CDR3: CASSQGANEKLFF
DNA: TGTGCCAGCAGCCAGGGGGCTAATGAAAAACTGTTTTTT

D: -
V: TRBV4-3
size: -
J: TRBJ1-6
CDR3: CASSTWASKDSPLHF
DNA: TGCGCCAGCAGCACTTGGGCAAGTAAAGACTCACCCCTCCACTTT

D: -
V: TRBV2
size: once
J: TRBJ2-7
CDR3: CASNSDREVFEQYF
DNA: TGTGCCAGCAACTCTGACAGGGAGGTCTTCGAGCAGTACTTC

D: -
V: TRBV6-4
size: once
J: TRBJ2-3
CDR3: CASSGFPDTDTQYF
DNA: TGTGCCAGCTCCGGGTTCCCAGACACAGATACGCAGTATTTT

D: -
V: TRBV4-2
size: -
J: TRBJ1-5
CDR3: CASSQDRQGGNQPQHF
DNA: TGTGCCAGCAGCCAAGATCGGCAGGGCGGCAATCAGCCCCAGCATTTT

D: -
V: TRBV6-1
size: -
J: TRBJ1-1
CDR3: CASSERAGGAGTEAFF
DNA: TGTGCCAGCAGTGAGCGGGCCGGGGGGGCCGGCACTGAAGCTTTCTTT

D: TRBD1
V: TRBV28
size: few
J: TRBJ2-7
CDR3: CASSPRTGALYEQYF
DNA: TGTGCCAGCAGCCCAAGGACAGGGGCCCTCTACGAGCAGTACTTC

D: -
V: TRBV9
size: -
J: TRBJ1-1
CDR3: CASSVGPADTEAFF
DNA: TGTGCCAGCAGCGTAGGGCCCGCGGACACTGAAGCTTTCTTT